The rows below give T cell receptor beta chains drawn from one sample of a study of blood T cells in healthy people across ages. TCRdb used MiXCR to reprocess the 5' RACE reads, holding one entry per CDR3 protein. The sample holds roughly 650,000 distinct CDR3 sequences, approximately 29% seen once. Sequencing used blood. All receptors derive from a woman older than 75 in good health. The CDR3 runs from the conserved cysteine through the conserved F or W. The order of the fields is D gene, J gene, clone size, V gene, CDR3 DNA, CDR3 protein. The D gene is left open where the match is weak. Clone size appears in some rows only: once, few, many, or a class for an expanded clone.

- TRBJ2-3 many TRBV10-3 TGTGCCACATATAGCGTAGGTACGCAGTATTTT CATYSVGTQYF
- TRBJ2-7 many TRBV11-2 TGTGCCAGCAGTTTCCCTGGTCAGGGTCGCGAGCAGTACTTC CASSFPGQGREQYF
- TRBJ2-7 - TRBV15 TGTGCCACCAGCAGAACGTTGGCGGCAGGGGGGGATGAGCAGTACTTC CATSRTLAAGGDEQYF
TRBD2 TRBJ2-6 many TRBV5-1 TGCGCCAGCAAGGAGGGAGGGGCCGGGGCCAACGTCCTGACTTTC CASKEGGAGANVLTF
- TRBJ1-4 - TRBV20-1 TGCAGTGCTAGGACGGACCTTAATGAAAAACTGTTTTTT CSARTDLNEKLFF
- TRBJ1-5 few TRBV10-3 TGTGCCATCAGTGAGTCGAGGAGGGCCGGGGCTCAGCCCCAGCATTTT CAISESRRAGAQPQHF
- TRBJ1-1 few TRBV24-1 TGTGCCACCGACGAACCAAGGAACACTGAAGCTTTCTTT CATDEPRNTEAFF
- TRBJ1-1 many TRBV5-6 TGTGCCAGCACCCCGGGGGAGTTGAACACTGAAGCTTTCTTT CASTPGELNTEAFF
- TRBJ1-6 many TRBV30 TGTGCCTGGAGTGCAACAGGGTTCGGATCACCCCTCCACTTT CAWSATGFGSPLHF
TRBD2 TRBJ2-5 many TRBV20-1 TGCAGTGCTACCGGGACTAGCGGGGGGCTGTGGCAAGAGACCCAGTACTTC CSATGTSGGLWQETQYF
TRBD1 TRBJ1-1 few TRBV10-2 TGCGCCAGCATCGAGCAGGGGGGAACTGAAGCTTTCTTT CASIEQGGTEAFF
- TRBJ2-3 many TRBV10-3 TGTGCCATCAGTGGGAGTAGCACGGCGCAGTATTTT CAISGSSTAQYF
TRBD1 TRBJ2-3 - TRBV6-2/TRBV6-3 TGTGCCAGCAGCGACAGGGGGAATACGCAGTATTTT CASSDRGNTQYF
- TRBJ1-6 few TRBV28 TGTGCCAGCAGTTTTGAGACAGTCTCCTATAATTCACCCCTCCACTTT CASSFETVSYNSPLHF
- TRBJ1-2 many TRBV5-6 TGTGCCAGCAGCTTGGTCACTGACAGAAACTATGGCTACACCTTC CASSLVTDRNYGYTF
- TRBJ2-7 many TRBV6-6 TGTGCCAGCAGTTACGGACGCCGGTTACGGTACGAGCAGTACTTC CASSYGRRLRYEQYF
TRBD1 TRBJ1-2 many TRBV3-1 TGTGCCAGCAGCCGCGCCGGGACAGGAAAAGTCTATGGCTACACCTTC CASSRAGTGKVYGYTF
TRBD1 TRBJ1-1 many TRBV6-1 TGTGCCAGCAGTGAACTAGGACAGGGAAACACTGAAGCTTTCTTT CASSELGQGNTEAFF
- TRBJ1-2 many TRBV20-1 TGCAGTGCTAGATATATGAACTATGGCTACACCTTC CSARYMNYGYTF
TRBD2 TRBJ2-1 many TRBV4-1 TGCGCCAGCAGCCAGGATAGCGGGGGGTTCGACAATGAGCAGTTCTTC CASSQDSGGFDNEQFF
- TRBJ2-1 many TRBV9 TGTGCCAGCAGCGTAGGGTCCCCAGGACAACGCAATGAGCAGTTCTTC CASSVGSPGQRNEQFF
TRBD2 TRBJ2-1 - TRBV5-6 TGTGCCAGCAGCCAAGGAATTCAGCGGGGGGTCTCCTACAATGAGCAGTTCTTC CASSQGIQRGVSYNEQFF
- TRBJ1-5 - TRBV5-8 TGTGCCAGCAGCTTTACTCTTGGGGGACGAAATCAGCCCCAGCATTTT CASSFTLGGRNQPQHF
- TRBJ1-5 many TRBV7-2 TGTGCCAGCAGCCCACCGGGACACCGTGGGAATCAGCCCCAGCATTTT CASSPPGHRGNQPQHF
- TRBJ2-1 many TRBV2 TGTGCCAGCACGCGGGCCAGGAATGAGCAGTTCTTC CASTRARNEQFF
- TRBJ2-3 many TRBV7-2 TGTGCCAGCAGCTTACGTGGGGTGAACACAGATACGCAGTATTTT CASSLRGVNTDTQYF
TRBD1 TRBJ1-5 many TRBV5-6 TGTGCCAGCAGCCAGGGGGGAGCTAGCAACAATCAGCCCCAGCATTTT CASSQGGASNNQPQHF
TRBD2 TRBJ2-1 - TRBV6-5 TGTGCCAGCTCGATGAGCGGGGTGGGACCCCGGGCTCAGTTCTTC CASSMSGVGPRAQFF
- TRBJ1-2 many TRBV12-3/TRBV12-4 TGTGCCAGCAGCCTCCGGACTAGTTTAGTCTATGGCTACACCTTC CASSLRTSLVYGYTF